The clone carrying this T cell receptor (beta chain) has a count of ten or more. V lost 3 bases to trimming and J lost 10 bases, with 10 bases between them. CDR1 and CDR2 from the germline V gene are MDHEN and SYDVKM. This CDR3 spans 11 amino acids. This sample was included in a study of shared clonotypes between healthy human individuals. Generated by immunoSEQ multiplex PCR, the TCRdb table keeps only in-frame clones and is missing some. The sample records about 110,000 clones, roughly two thirds being singletons. This chain joins TRBV28 and TRBJ2-7; D unresolved. What was sequenced was memory CD8+ T cells sorted from blood. Subset meaning: CD45RO+ cells pooled with CCR7-negative TemRA cells. The receptor was derived from a woman between 25 and 40 years old in good health. CDR3 DNA sequence: TGTGCCAGCAGTTTTTCGTATTCCCAGTACTTC. It encodes CASSFSYSQYF.